A single sample is the source of the 9 T cell receptor beta chains below, sequenced in a study of human T cells and chemical hapten exposure. Documented time point: patch test 2, 6 weeks after DPC sensitization. Treatment in this sample: therapeutic diphenylcyclopropenone sensitization with weekly scalp DPC. TCRdb reprocessed the RACE reads with MiXCR, giving one entry per CDR3 protein. The data show 110,000 to 150,000 distinct CDR3 sequences, 12% seen once. The sequencing used whole blood, collected in connection with sensitization to the hapten diphenylcyclopropenone (DPC). Receptor source: a woman between 50 and 59 years old with alopecia areata. Some clones in this sample may be carry-over from other donors' samples.

The gene calls are TRBV12-3 or TRBV12-4 and TRBJ2-7; 7 nucleotides align to TRBD2. The CDR3 runs 15 residues. V lost 1 base, J lost 2 bases, and 5 bases stayed unmatched. Here the CDR3 reads CASSLGGGAPYEQYF. In DNA form, the CDR3 reads TGTGCCAGCAGTTTAGGCGGGGGTGCTCCCTACGAGCAGTACTTC.

This clonotype was recorded at least ten times. The genes are TRBV7-9 and TRBJ2-7; 7 bases line up with TRBD2. This CDR3 has 15 residues. The germline V gene has CDR1 SEHNR and CDR2 FQNEAQ (reference sequence). The ends lost 2 bases at V and 4 bases at J; junction bases unmatched: 8. CDR3 in DNA: TGTGCCAGCAGCTTAAGTAGCGCCGGGGGGTACGAGCAGTACTTC. This codes for CASSLSSAGGYEQYF.

This clonotype was seen repeatedly, ten times or more. The chain carries TRBV20-1 and TRBJ2-5; 10 bases map to TRBD2. Germline V CDR1 and CDR2: DFQATT, SNEGSKA (reference sequence). The CDR3 totals 15 residues. J gave up 2 bases and V 3 bases, and 6 bases lay outside the gene matches. The CDR3 region has the DNA TGCAGTGCTAGGGCTAGCGGGAGCAGACAAGAGACCCAGTACTTC. Amino acid sequence: CSARASGSRQETQYF.

This clonotype has a handful of counts. The chain uses TRBV3-1 and TRBJ2-1; 7 nucleotides agree with TRBD1. V trimming: 2 bases; J trimming: 7 bases; junction bases outside the gene matches: 8. The CDR3 sequence is 15 residues long. CDR1 and CDR2 (germline): LGHDT, YNNKEL (reference sequence). CDR3 region: CASSQPDRVGNEQFF. The DNA for the CDR3 is TGTGCCAGCAGCCAACCAGACAGGGTTGGGAATGAGCAGTTCTTC.

The table lists this clonotype with many counts. The chain carries TRBV4-3 and TRBJ2-3; 11 positions match TRBD2. The CDR3 runs to 15 residues. The germline CDR1 and CDR2 sequences are LGHNA and YSLEER. Trimming cost V 4 bases and J 5 bases; bases outside gene matches: 5. CDR3 in amino acids: CASSPQGTSGDTQYF. The CDR3 coding sequence is TGCGCCAGCAGCCCCCAGGGGACTAGCGGAGATACGCAGTATTTT.

Many counts were recorded for this clonotype. The chain has TRBV20-1 and TRBJ2-3; TRBD2 matches at 7 bases. Trimming removed 7 bases from V and 2 bases from J; junction bases left unmatched: 6. CDR1 and CDR2 from the germline V gene are DFQATT and SNEGSKA (reference sequence). The CDR3 consists of 13 residues. The CDR3 region is CSVSSGLTDTQYF. CDR3 nucleotide sequence: TGCAGTGTCAGTAGCGGGCTCACAGATACGCAGTATTTT.

This clonotype was observed a few times. The chain joins TRBV15 to TRBJ1-1, with D uncertain. Trimming pared 0 bases from V and 3 bases from J, leaving 5 bases between. The CDR3 is 13 residues long. The germline V gene encodes CDR1 LNHNV and CDR2 YYDKDF (reference sequence). Written as DNA, the CDR3 is TGTGCCACCAGCAGAGATCTTCACACTGAAGCTTTCTTT. Translation gives CATSRDLHTEAFF.

The chain joins TRBV28 to TRBJ1-2; possible D gene TRBD1, 6 bases. The CDR3 is 15 amino acids. Trimming removed 2 bases at V and 7 bases at J, with 17 bases between. Per germline, CDR1 MDHEN and CDR2 SYDVKM. This CDR3 reads CASSLGRTAEGGYTF. In DNA, the CDR3 is TGTGCCAGCAGTTTAGGGAGGACAGCCGAAGGTGGCTACACCTTC.

This clonotype has only a few counts. The chain recombines TRBV20-1 with TRBJ2-3, with 10 bases fitting TRBD1. This CDR3 has 18 residues. Trimming at V came to 1 base and at J to 2 bases, leaving 12 bases not matched to a gene. Germline V CDR1 and CDR2: DFQATT, SNEGSKA (reference sequence). The CDR3: CSARGQGAPKILTDTQYF. CDR3 bases: TGCAGTGCTAGAGGACAGGGGGCCCCAAAGATACTCACAGATACGCAGTATTTT.